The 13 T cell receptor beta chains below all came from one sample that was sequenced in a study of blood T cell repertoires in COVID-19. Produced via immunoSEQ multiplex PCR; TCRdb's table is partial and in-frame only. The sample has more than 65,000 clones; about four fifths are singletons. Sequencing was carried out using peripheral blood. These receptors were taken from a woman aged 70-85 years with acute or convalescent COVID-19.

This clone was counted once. The CDR3 is CASSHQGTEAFF. CDR3 coding DNA: TGTGCCAGCAGCCACCAGGGTACTGAAGCTTTCTTT. The chain joins TRBV7-8 to TRBJ1-1; a weak D match, TRBD1 (5 bases). Per the germline V gene, CDR1 is SGHVS and CDR2 is FQNEAQ. The CDR3 length is 12 residues. V was clipped by 5 bases and J by 5 bases, with 9 bases between them.

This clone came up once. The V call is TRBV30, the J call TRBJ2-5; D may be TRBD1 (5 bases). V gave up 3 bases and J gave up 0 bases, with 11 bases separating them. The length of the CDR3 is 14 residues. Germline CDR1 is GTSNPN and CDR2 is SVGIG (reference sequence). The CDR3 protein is CAWRRSGYQETQYF. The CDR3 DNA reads TGTGCCTGGAGGCGGTCAGGGTACCAAGAGACCCAGTACTTC.

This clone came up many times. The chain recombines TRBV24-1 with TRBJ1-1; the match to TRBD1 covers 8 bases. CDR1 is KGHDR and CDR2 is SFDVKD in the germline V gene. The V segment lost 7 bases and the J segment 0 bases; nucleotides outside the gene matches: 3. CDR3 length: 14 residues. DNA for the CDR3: TGTGCCACCAGGCCAGGGGGCATGAACACTGAAGCTTTCTTT. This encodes CATRPGGMNTEAFF.

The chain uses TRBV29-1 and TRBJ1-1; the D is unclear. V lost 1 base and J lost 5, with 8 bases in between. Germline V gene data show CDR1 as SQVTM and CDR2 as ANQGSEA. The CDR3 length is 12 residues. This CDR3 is CSVEAPGTEAFF. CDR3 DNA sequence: TGCAGCGTTGAAGCGCCGGGTACTGAAGCTTTCTTT. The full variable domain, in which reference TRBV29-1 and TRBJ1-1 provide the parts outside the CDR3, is SAVISQKPSRDICQRGTSLTIQCQVDSQVTMMFWYRQQPGQSLTLIATANQGSEATYESGFVIDKFPISRPNLTFSTLTVSNMSPEDSSIYLCSVEAPGTEAFFGQGTRLTVV.

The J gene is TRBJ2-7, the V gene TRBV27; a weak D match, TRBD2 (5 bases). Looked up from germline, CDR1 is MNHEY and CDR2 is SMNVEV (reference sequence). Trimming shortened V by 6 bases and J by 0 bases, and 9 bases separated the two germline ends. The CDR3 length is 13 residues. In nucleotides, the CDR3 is TGTGCCAGCAGCCCGGGGAGCTCCTACGAGCAGTACTTC. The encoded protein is CASSPGSSYEQYF.

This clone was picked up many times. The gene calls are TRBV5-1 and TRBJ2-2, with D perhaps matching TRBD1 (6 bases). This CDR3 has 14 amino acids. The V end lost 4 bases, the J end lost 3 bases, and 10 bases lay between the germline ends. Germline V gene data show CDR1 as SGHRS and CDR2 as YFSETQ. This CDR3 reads CASSRYRDTGELFF. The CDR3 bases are TGCGCCAGCAGCAGGTACAGGGACACCGGGGAGCTGTTTTTT.

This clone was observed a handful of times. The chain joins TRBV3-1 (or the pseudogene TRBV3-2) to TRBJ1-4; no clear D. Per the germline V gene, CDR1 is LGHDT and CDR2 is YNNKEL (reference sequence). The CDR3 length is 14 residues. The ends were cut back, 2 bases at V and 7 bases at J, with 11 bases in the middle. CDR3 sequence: CASSQRREGEKLFF. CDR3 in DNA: TGTGCCAGCAGCCAACGCCGGGAGGGTGAAAAACTGTTTTTT.

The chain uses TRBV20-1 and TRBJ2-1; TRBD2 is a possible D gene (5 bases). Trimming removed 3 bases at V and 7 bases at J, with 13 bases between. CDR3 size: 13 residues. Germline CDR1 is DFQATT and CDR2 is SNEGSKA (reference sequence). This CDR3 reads CSASLLASNEQFF. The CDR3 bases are TGCAGTGCTAGTTTGCTAGCATCGAATGAGCAGTTCTTC.

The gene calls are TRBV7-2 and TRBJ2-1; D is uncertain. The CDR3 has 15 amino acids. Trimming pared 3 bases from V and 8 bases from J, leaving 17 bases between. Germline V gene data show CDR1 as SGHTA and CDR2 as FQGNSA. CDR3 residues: CASSFDGGFVDEQFF. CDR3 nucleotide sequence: TGTGCCAGCAGCTTCGATGGCGGCTTTGTGGATGAGCAGTTCTTC.

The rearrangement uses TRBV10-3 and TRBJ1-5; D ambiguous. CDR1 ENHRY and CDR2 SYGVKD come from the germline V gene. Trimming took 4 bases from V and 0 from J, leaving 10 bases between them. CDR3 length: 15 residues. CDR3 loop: CAISGPGGSNQPQHF. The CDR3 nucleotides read TGTGCCATCAGTGGGCCGGGAGGTAGCAATCAGCCCCAGCATTTT.

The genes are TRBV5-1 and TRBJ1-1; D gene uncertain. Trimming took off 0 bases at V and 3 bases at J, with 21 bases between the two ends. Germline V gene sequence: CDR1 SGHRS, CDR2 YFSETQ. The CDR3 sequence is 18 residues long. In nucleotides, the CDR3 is TGCGCCAGCAGCTTGGCCTTTCCCTTCACAACAGAGCACACTGAAGCTTTCTTT. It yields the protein CASSLAFPFTTEHTEAFF.

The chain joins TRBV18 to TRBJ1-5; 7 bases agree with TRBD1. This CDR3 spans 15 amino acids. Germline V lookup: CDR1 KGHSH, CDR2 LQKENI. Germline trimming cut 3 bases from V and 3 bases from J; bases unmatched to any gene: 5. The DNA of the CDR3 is TGTGCCAGCTCACCTGACAGGGTGCTCAATCAGCCCCAGCATTTT. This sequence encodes CASSPDRVLNQPQHF.

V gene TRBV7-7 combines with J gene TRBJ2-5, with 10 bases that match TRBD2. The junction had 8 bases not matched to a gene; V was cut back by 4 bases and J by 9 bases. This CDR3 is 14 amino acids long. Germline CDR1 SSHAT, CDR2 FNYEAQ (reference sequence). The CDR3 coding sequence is TGTGCCAGCAGCTCAGGACAGCGGGGGGGGGCCCAGTACTTC. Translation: CASSSGQRGGAQYF.